This T cell receptor beta chain was documented in a study of beta chain features in type 1 diabetes. Study observations and caveats: A definitive answer on HLA type influencing TCRB rearrangement was not reached here. A pattern of fewer insertions and more deletions at VDJ junctions was seen in type 1 diabetes patients. Reads derived from cDNA could over-represent cells showing high TCR expression.

Via CD45RO/CCR7/CD25/CD127/CD95/CD27, cells of the CD4+ naive, central memory, regulatory and stem cell-like memory subsets were sorted. Every isolated RNA sample was fully reverse transcribed, so sequencing captured expressed TCRB transcripts. Using immunoSEQ multiplex PCR, the repertoire was profiled, and TCRdb retains in-frame clones only, with some absent. The data hold under 450,000 clones, with over 12% observed a single time. The V end was cut by 8 bases, the J end by 5 bases, with 22 bases between. The germline gives CDR1 MDHEN, CDR2 SYDVKM. The length of the CDR3 is 16 residues. Concerning this clone: Antigen specificity is unknown.

V gene TRBV28 combines with J gene TRBJ1-5; D might be TRBD1 (5 bases). The sequenced sample consisted of naive CD4+ T cells from blood. The sequence was collected from a woman aged 18-35 years in good health. CDR3 DNA sequence: TGTGCCAGCCAGGCCCTACCAGGGTATCTCCATCAGCCCCAGCATTTT. Amino acid sequence: CASQALPGYLHQPQHF.